One and the same sample provided the 23 T cell receptor beta chains below, sequenced in a study of cytomegalovirus exposure and HLA in healthy donors. This table comes from immunoSEQ multiplex PCR, and its TCRdb copy is limited to in-frame clones, with some not included. The sample holds 220,000 or so clones, roughly 88% seen once. The material sequenced was PBMCs. The origin of the receptors is a woman in her twenties or thirties in good health and CMV-seropositive.

This chain joins TRBV5-1 and TRBJ2-1; D is perhaps TRBD2 (7 bases). This CDR3 spans 15 amino acids. The germline V gene encodes CDR1 SGHRS and CDR2 YFSETQ. The ends were cut back, 6 bases at V and 5 bases at J, with 18 bases in the middle. The CDR3 region is CASTRDYRGHNEQFF. The CDR3 bases are TGCGCCAGCACCCGGGACTACCGGGGGCACAATGAGCAGTTCTTC.

The chain joins TRBV6-5 to TRBJ1-2, with TRBD1 identical over 7 bases. J gave up 8 bases and V 7 bases, and 7 bases lay outside the gene matches. The CDR3 extends over 12 amino acids. The V gene's germline CDR1 is MNHEY and CDR2 SVGAGI. The DNA of the CDR3 is TGTGCCAGCACCAGGGGGGGAGACGGCTACACCTTC. Amino acid sequence: CASTRGGDGYTF.

This clone was detected only once. This chain connects TRBV19 to TRBJ2-3; 8 bases align to TRBD1. The CDR3 is 16 amino acids. Germline values: CDR1 LNHDA, CDR2 SQIVND (reference sequence). The V gene end was trimmed by 3 bases and the J gene end by 2 bases; junction bases not matched to a gene: 7. CDR3 coding DNA: TGTGCCAGTAGTATTGTCAGGGGGCGCGTCACAGATACGCAGTATTTT. It is translated as CASSIVRGRVTDTQYF.

The chain uses TRBV5-6 and TRBJ1-4, with 8 bases identical to TRBD1. CDR1 and CDR2 (germline): SGHDT, YYEEEE. CDR3 length: 15 amino acids. After removal of 2 bases from V and 8 bases from J, the junction contained 8 bases not matched to a gene. CDR3 in amino acids: CASSLRWTGKEKLFF. The DNA for the CDR3 is TGTGCCAGCAGCTTAAGGTGGACAGGGAAGGAAAAACTGTTTTTT.

The table lists this clone with a count of one. The chain joins TRBV4-1 to TRBJ2-3, with D possibly TRBD2 on 5 matching bases. The CDR3 runs 15 residues. The V end was cut by 1 base, the J end by 4 bases, with 12 bases between. CDR1 is MGHRA, CDR2 YSYEKL, per germline. Here the CDR3 reads CASSQAWTRADTQYF. The CDR3 DNA reads as TGCGCCAGCAGCCAAGCCTGGACGAGGGCAGATACGCAGTATTTT.

In this sample, this clone turned up once. This chain links TRBV30 with TRBJ1-2; possibly TRBD1 for D (6 bases). V was shortened by 0 bases and J by 4 bases, with 15 bases between the two germline ends. Germline CDR1 GTSNPN, CDR2 SVGIG (reference sequence). The CDR3 runs to 15 residues. CDR3 sequence reads: CAWSVGGETPYGYTF. DNA for the CDR3: TGTGCCTGGAGTGTGGGGGGCGAGACTCCCTATGGCTACACCTTC.

V usage is TRBV7-8 and J usage is TRBJ2-7, with D hard to call. CDR3 length equals 11 residues. Trimming pared 2 bases from V and 4 bases from J, leaving 3 bases between. From germline, CDR1 is SGHVS and CDR2 FQNEAQ. The CDR3 DNA sequence: TGTGCCAGCAGCTTAACATACGAGCAGTACTTC. This codes for CASSLTYEQYF.

The V gene is TRBV7-3, the J gene TRBJ1-1; D remains unclear. The CDR3 has 14 amino acids. V gave up 5 bases and J gave up 8 bases, with 18 bases separating them. Germline CDR1 SGHTA, CDR2 FQGTGA. The CDR3 spells CASSPAGYSQEAFF. The DNA for the CDR3 is TGTGCCAGCAGCCCCGCGGGATACTCACAGGAAGCTTTCTTT.

This sequence joins TRBV5-1 and TRBJ1-2, with 7 bases identical to TRBD1. The J segment lost 0 bases and the V segment lost 4 bases, leaving 9 bases of the junction unmatched. The CDR3 is made up of 16 amino acids. The V gene's germline CDR1 is SGHRS and CDR2 YFSETQ. The CDR3 DNA follows: TGCGCCAGCAGCCGGACGACAGGGATCTCTAACTATGGCTACACCTTC. Residues: CASSRTTGISNYGYTF.

This clone appeared a few times. The chain uses TRBV27 and TRBJ1-2; no clear D gene. The CDR3 has 12 residues. Germline V gene lookup returns CDR1 MNHEY and CDR2 SMNVEV (reference sequence). V lost 5 bases and J 7 bases, leaving 11 bases between the germline ends. The CDR3 loop reads CASSNGSGGYTF. CDR3 coding DNA: TGTGCCAGCAGTAATGGGAGTGGTGGCTACACCTTC.

The rearrangement joins TRBV11-2 to TRBJ2-3; D assignment may be TRBD1 or TRBD2 (5 bases each). Germline lookup yields CDR1 SGHAT and CDR2 FQNNGV. Trimming took off 3 bases at V and 3 bases at J, with 13 bases between the two ends. The CDR3 sequence is 15 residues long. This CDR3 is CASSFTGTDTDTQYF. The CDR3 nucleotides read TGTGCCAGCAGCTTTACCGGGACGGATACAGATACGCAGTATTTT.

This rearrangement joins TRBV30 to TRBJ2-7; possible D gene TRBD1, 5 bases. The CDR3 contains 13 residues. Trimming pared 1 base from V and 2 bases from J, leaving 9 bases between. Germline assignment: CDR1 GTSNPN and CDR2 SVGIG (reference sequence). The CDR3 coding sequence is TGTGCCTGGAGTGCCCGACAGCCCTACGAGCAGTACTTC. It yields the protein CAWSARQPYEQYF. Complete variable domain (other parts from reference TRBV30 and TRBJ2-7): SQTIHQWPATLVQPVGSPLSLECTVEGTSNPNLYWYRQAAGRGLQLLFYSVGIGQISSEVPQNLSASRPQDRQFILSSKKLLLSDSGFYLCAWSARQPYEQYFGPGTRLTVT.

The rearrangement links TRBV5-4 to TRBJ2-3, with 12 bases lining up with TRBD2. Germline lookup yields CDR1 SGHNT and CDR2 YYREEE (reference sequence). Unmatched junction bases numbered 8, after V lost 4 bases and J lost 2 bases. The CDR3 runs to 17 residues. The CDR3, as DNA: TGTGCCAGCAGCGATCCCGGGACTAGCGGGCCCACAGATACGCAGTATTTT. It specifies CASSDPGTSGPTDTQYF.

CDR3 loop: CAWSINRVRLFF. The CDR3 DNA sequence: TGTGCCTGGAGTATAAACAGGGTGCGACTGTTTTTT. The chain has TRBV30 and TRBJ1-4, with D perhaps TRBD1 (6 bases). Germline V gives CDR1 GTSNPN, CDR2 SVGIG (reference sequence). This CDR3 is built from 12 residues. Trimming removed 2 bases from V and 13 bases from J, with 14 bases in between.

The chain joins TRBV6-4 to TRBJ1-2; D perhaps matches TRBD1 (6 bases). Germline V gene lookup returns CDR1 MRHNA and CDR2 SNTAGT. Trimming took 6 bases from V and 0 from J, leaving 14 bases between them. The CDR3 runs to 15 residues. The CDR3 DNA follows: TGTGCCAGCAGGTCCGGGGGGCACACTAACTATGGCTACACCTTC. Amino acids: CASRSGGHTNYGYTF.

The J gene is TRBJ2-2, the V gene TRBV7-6; D remains ambiguous. CDR1 SGHVS and CDR2 FNYEAQ come from the germline V gene. V lost 2 bases and J lost 5, with 12 bases in between. The CDR3 spans 15 residues. The CDR3 nucleotides read TGTGCCAGCAGCTTAACAGTTTTTTCGACCGGGGAGCTGTTTTTT. Encoded protein: CASSLTVFSTGELFF. The whole variable domain, remainder taken from reference TRBV7-6 and TRBJ2-2, is GAGVSQSPRYKVTKRGQDVALRCDPISGHVSLYWYRQALGQGPEFLTYFNYEAQQDKSGLPNDRFSAERPEGSISTLTIQRTEQRDSAMYRCASSLTVFSTGELFFGEGSRLTVL.

This clone has more than one count but fewer than ten. V is TRBV11-2 and J is TRBJ1-1; D call uncertain. The CDR3 is 13 amino acids. Trimming removed 0 bases at V and 1 base at J, with 3 bases between. CDR1 and CDR2 (germline): SGHAT, FQNNGV. In nucleotides, the CDR3 is TGTGCCAGCAGCTTAGAACGGAACACTGAAGCTTTCTTT. Amino acids: CASSLERNTEAFF.

This chain links TRBV10-1 with TRBJ1-2, with D perhaps matching TRBD1 (6 bases). Trimming removed 3 bases from V and 2 bases from J, with 13 bases in between. The CDR3 spans 15 residues. CDR1 WNHNN and CDR2 SYGVQD come from the germline V gene (reference sequence). The CDR3, as DNA: TGCGCCAGCAGTGACGGGGGGCTAGGGAACTATGGCTACACCTTC. Amino acids: CASSDGGLGNYGYTF.

This sequence joins TRBV7-3 and TRBJ1-2; 9 bases are shared with TRBD1. This CDR3 is 15 amino acids long. Germline values: CDR1 SGHTA, CDR2 FQGTGA. V trimming: 5 bases; J trimming: 4 bases; junction bases outside the gene matches: 8. The CDR3 bases are TGTGCCAGCAGCCCCGGGGGACAGGGAGTCTATGGCTACACCTTC. It encodes CASSPGGQGVYGYTF.

The chain has TRBV28 and TRBJ1-5; D is undetermined. V was cut by 7 bases and J by 7 bases, with 11 bases left in between. The CDR3 totals 12 residues. Germline CDR1 and CDR2: MDHEN and SYDVKM. The CDR3 spells CASKGKAQPQHF. CDR3 bases: TGTGCCAGCAAGGGCAAAGCCCAGCCCCAGCATTTT.

The chain recombines TRBV5-1 with TRBJ2-3; 12 nucleotides align to TRBD2. The J segment lost 5 bases and the V segment lost 5 bases, leaving 9 bases of the junction unmatched. The length of the CDR3 is 16 residues. Germline CDR1 SGHRS, CDR2 YFSETQ. As DNA, the CDR3 is TGCGCCAGCAGTCCAAGACTAGCGGGAGTTGTAGATACGCAGTATTTT. Protein product: CASSPRLAGVVDTQYF. Combining the CDR3 with reference TRBV5-1 and TRBJ2-3 gives the whole variable domain KAGVTQTPRYLIKTRGQQVTLSCSPISGHRSVSWYQQTPGQGLQFLFEYFSETQRNKGNFPGRFSGRQFSNSRSEMNVSTLELGDSALYLCASSPRLAGVVDTQYFGPGTRLTVL.

CDR3 nucleotides: TGTGCCAGCAGCGGTTTGGGTGAAAAACTGTTTTTT. Its protein is CASSGLGEKLFF. The rearrangement links TRBV2 to TRBJ1-4; no clear D gene. V dropped 6 bases and J dropped 7 bases, with 9 bases sitting between them. The CDR3 contains 12 residues. Germline V gene lookup returns CDR1 SNHLY and CDR2 FYNNEI.

The chain carries TRBV6-1 and TRBJ1-1; D uncertain. V was shortened by 6 bases and J by 1 base, with 15 bases between the two germline ends. The CDR3 is 15 residues long. In germline, CDR1 is MNHNS, CDR2 SASEGT. The CDR3 is CASRNPNGPNTEAFF. In DNA, the CDR3 is TGTGCCAGCAGAAATCCGAACGGCCCGAACACTGAAGCTTTCTTT.